This T cell receptor (beta chain) was found in a study of T-cell reconstitution after alpha-beta-depleted transplantation in children. Study-wide results and caveats: From surviving recipient T cells and thymic progenitors came the high day-60 TCRbeta diversity observed in some patients. T-cell numbers and diversity one year post-transplant derived largely from freshly generated T cells. About two months after transplant, alpha-beta T cells reportedly came from several hundred expanded graft clones.

Unique molecular identifiers tagged the TCRbeta library. TCRdb re-derived calls from the PCR reads in MiXCR, one entry per CDR3 protein. The table shows about 300,000 distinct CDR3 sequences, with 6% to 10% occurring only once. The CDR3 covers 14 residues. Trimming removed 8 bases from V and 1 base from J, with 14 bases in between. Germline loops: CDR1 SNHLY, CDR2 FYNNEI. Details on this clonotype: Its specificity is unknown. A clone one base away is much larger, so this may be a read error.

The chain is built from TRBV2 and TRBJ1-1; D is ambiguous. Sample: peripheral blood, taken 360 days after TCRalphabeta/CD19-depleted stem cell transplant. This TCR derives from a female patient aged 2-15 years who had a stem cell transplant for Fanconi anemia, so the T cells may come from the graft donor. DNA for the CDR3: TGTGCCAGCGTAGGCCGGCATCCGAACACTGAAGCTTTCTTT. Translation gives CASVGRHPNTEAFF.